The 22 T cell receptor beta chains in this list originate from one sample, sequenced in a study of blood T cell repertoires in COVID-19. Some clones are missing from TCRdb's copy, which holds only in-frame ones; the method was immunoSEQ multiplex PCR. Seen here are about 160,000 clones, around 84% observed once, and the top ten hold roughly 19%. The sequenced sample was peripheral blood. These receptors were collected from a woman aged 80 or over with acute or convalescent COVID-19.

The V gene is TRBV23-1, the J gene TRBJ1-3; possibly TRBD1 for D (5 bases). TRBV23-1 counts as an open reading frame of uncertain function. Trimming left V 6 bases short and J 4 bases short, with 16 bases between. The CDR3 loop spans 15 amino acids. CDR3 in DNA: TGCGCCAGCAGCCTAACGGGGGAACGCGGAAACACCATATATTTT. This gives the protein CASSLTGERGNTIYF.

This sequence joins TRBV7-9 and TRBJ1-5; 9 bases are shared with TRBD1. Per the germline V gene, CDR1 is SEHNR and CDR2 is FQNEAQ (reference sequence). The V and J ends lost 4 bases and 7 bases, in that order; junction bases with no gene match: 2. This CDR3 has 13 amino acids. The CDR3 protein is CASSWTGVQPQHF. CDR3 nucleotides: TGTGCCAGCAGCTGGACAGGGGTCCAGCCCCAGCATTTT.

The rearrangement uses TRBV6-4 and TRBJ2-3; 8 bases align to TRBD2. CDR3 length: 17 amino acids. The germline V gene encodes CDR1 MRHNA and CDR2 SNTAGT. With 8 bases clipped from V and 0 bases from J, the junction kept 13 bases outside the gene matches. CDR3 coding DNA: TGTGCCAGCTCCCTGGGGCTAGCGGGTCGTAGCACAGATACGCAGTATTTT. It specifies CASSLGLAGRSTDTQYF.

This sequence joins TRBV3-1 (or the pseudogene TRBV3-2) and TRBJ2-1; D possibly corresponds to TRBD2 (6 bases). Trimming cost V 3 bases and J 6 bases, with 15 bases left between them. The CDR3 is made up of 15 amino acids. CDR1 is LGHDT and CDR2 is YNNKEL in the germline V gene (reference sequence). The CDR3 loop reads CASSHRERAFNEQFF. The DNA of the CDR3 is TGTGCCAGCAGCCACCGGGAGAGGGCTTTCAATGAGCAGTTCTTC.

The chain's CDR3 is CSVEDAGLAGSTDTQYF. Written as DNA, the CDR3 is TGCAGCGTTGAAGATGCGGGACTAGCGGGGAGCACAGATACGCAGTATTTT. The V and J genes are TRBV29-1 and TRBJ2-3; 13 bases align to TRBD2. V lost 0 bases and J lost 0; bases outside the gene matches: 3. This CDR3 has 17 residues. CDR1 is SQVTM, CDR2 ANQGSEA, per germline.

V and J are TRBV9 and TRBJ2-1; 15 bases line up with TRBD2. With 0 bases clipped from V and 12 bases from J, the junction kept 4 bases outside the gene matches. The CDR3 runs to 15 residues. Per the germline V gene, CDR1 is SGDLS and CDR2 is YYNGEE. The CDR3 reads CASSVGTSGGAGQFF. For the CDR3, the DNA is TGTGCCAGCAGCGTAGGGACTAGCGGGGGGGCAGGGCAGTTCTTC.

The chain couples TRBV5-6 to TRBJ2-7, with D possibly matching TRBD2 (5 bases). Germline V gene sequence: CDR1 SGHDT, CDR2 YYEEEE. The CDR3 consists of 13 residues. Trimming removed 1 base at V and 3 bases at J, with 8 bases between. The CDR3 DNA reads as TGTGCCAGCAGCTTGTCTAGCAGCTACGAGCAGTACTTC. It codes for CASSLSSSYEQYF.

The chain has TRBV5-1 and TRBJ2-7; 12 bases match TRBD1. CDR3 size: 14 residues. The V and J ends lost 7 bases and 6 bases, in that order; junction bases with no gene match: 8. In germline, CDR1 is SGHRS, CDR2 YFSETQ. CDR3 nucleotides: TGCGCCAGCTCCGGGACAGGGGGCTCTCTCGAGCAGTACTTC. This codes for CASSGTGGSLEQYF. The whole variable domain, filled in from reference TRBV5-1 and TRBJ2-7, reads KAGVTQTPRYLIKTRGQQVTLSCSPISGHRSVSWYQQTPGQGLQFLFEYFSETQRNKGNFPGRFSGRQFSNSRSEMNVSTLELGDSALYLCASSGTGGSLEQYFGPGTRLTVT.

The J gene is TRBJ2-1, the V gene TRBV5-6; 8 bases are a match to TRBD1. Germline V gene data show CDR1 as SGHDT and CDR2 as YYEEEE. The CDR3 covers 14 residues. V was clipped by 4 bases and J by 9 bases; unmatched bases: 9. CDR3 amino acids: CASSMIPGGIEQFF. CDR3 bases: TGTGCCAGCAGCATGATCCCAGGGGGCATTGAGCAGTTCTTC.

The chain recombines TRBV6-6 with TRBJ1-1; 8 bases match TRBD1. Germline CDR1 and CDR2: MNHNY and SVGAGI (reference sequence). Germline trimming cut 7 bases from V and 6 bases from J; bases unmatched to any gene: 10. This CDR3 has 14 amino acids. The CDR3 region has the DNA TGTGCCAGCACACAACAGGGGGATATTGCTGAAGCTTTCTTT. Its translation is CASTQQGDIAEAFF.

The chain joins TRBV7-2 to TRBJ1-2; weak D call: TRBD1 (5 bases). CDR3 size: 14 residues. Germline values: CDR1 SGHTA, CDR2 FQGNSA. V was clipped by 2 bases and J by 8 bases, with 15 bases between them. The CDR3 sequence: CASSLLTEMAGYTF. The CDR3 bases are TGTGCCAGCAGCTTATTGACAGAGATGGCAGGCTACACCTTC.

DNA for the CDR3: TGCGCCAGCAGCTTGCGGGGTAAAGGGTGGCCACCGGGACAGGGACATCAGGGGGATCAGCCCCAGCATTTT. Translated: CASSLRGKGWPPGQGHQGDQPQHF. V gene TRBV5-1 combines with J gene TRBJ1-5, with 9 bases aligning to TRBD1. CDR3 length: 24 residues. Looked up from germline, CDR1 is SGHRS and CDR2 is YFSETQ. The J segment lost 5 bases and the V segment lost 1 base, leaving 31 bases of the junction unmatched.

The chain has TRBV5-6 and TRBJ2-6, with unresolved D. V lost 2 bases to trimming and J lost 0 bases, with 3 bases between them. In germline, CDR1 is SGHDT, CDR2 YYEEEE. The CDR3 loop spans 14 amino acids. The CDR3 sequence is CASSFISGANVLTF. Here the CDR3 DNA reads TGTGCCAGCAGCTTCATCTCTGGGGCCAACGTCCTGACTTTC.

The chain has TRBV5-1 and TRBJ2-5; the match to TRBD2 covers 7 bases. The germline V gene encodes CDR1 SGHRS and CDR2 YFSETQ. The CDR3 totals 15 residues. V lost 1 base and J lost 3; bases outside the gene matches: 6. The CDR3, as DNA: TGCGCCAGCAGCTTGCGGCAGGGAGGGGAAGAGACCCAGTACTTC. Translating it yields CASSLRQGGEETQYF.

This chain joins TRBV29-1 and TRBJ1-2, with 9 bases lining up with TRBD1. CDR3 length: 12 amino acids. V dropped 4 bases and J dropped 8; count of bases not matched to a gene: 5. Germline V gives CDR1 SQVTM, CDR2 ANQGSEA. CDR3 in amino acids: CSVAGTGSGYTF. CDR3 nucleotide sequence: TGCAGCGTTGCCGGGACAGGGTCCGGCTACACCTTC.

This chain joins TRBV3-1 (or the pseudogene TRBV3-2) and TRBJ2-5; D is perhaps TRBD2 (5 bases). This CDR3 comprises 15 residues. Trimming left V 0 bases short and J 5 bases short, with 13 bases between. The germline gives CDR1 LGHDT, CDR2 YNNKEL (reference sequence). The CDR3 spells CASSQDGWRGETQYF. The CDR3 nucleotides read TGTGCCAGCAGCCAAGATGGGTGGCGAGGGGAGACCCAGTACTTC.

This chain connects TRBV19 to TRBJ1-1; TRBD1 aligns across 7 bases. The CDR3 loop spans 15 amino acids. Germline V gene data show CDR1 as LNHDA and CDR2 as SQIVND (reference sequence). V was pared by 6 bases and J by 0 bases, with 7 bases of the junction left unmatched. CDR3 region: CASRPPTGLNTEAFF. DNA of the CDR3: TGTGCCAGTAGACCTCCGACAGGGCTGAACACTGAAGCTTTCTTT.

This clone was detected a few times. This sample includes further DNA sequences coding for the same CDR3. This chain uses TRBV3-1 (or the pseudogene TRBV3-2) with TRBJ2-7; D call uncertain. Germline CDR1 LGHDT, CDR2 YNNKEL (reference sequence). The germline V and J ends were trimmed by 1 base and 1 base, with 8 bases remaining between them. The CDR3 loop spans 14 amino acids. The CDR3 coding sequence is TGTGCCAGCAGCCAAGGAGGATTATCCTACGAGCAGTACTTC. Residues: CASSQGGLSYEQYF.

This clone was detected once. The CDR3: CASSEDRVSGNTIYF. DNA of the CDR3: TGTGCCAGCAGTGAAGACAGGGTCTCTGGAAACACCATATATTTT. This chain joins TRBV2 and TRBJ1-3; maybe TRBD1 (6 bases). The germline CDR1 and CDR2 sequences are SNHLY and FYNNEI. The CDR3 is 15 amino acids. Between the trimmed V and J ends, which lost 1 base and 0 bases, there was a span of 7 bases. The variable domain in full, with the rest retrieved from reference TRBV2 and TRBJ1-3, is EPEVTQTPSHQVTQMGQEVILRCVPISNHLYFYWYRQILGQKVEFLVSFYNNEISEKSEIFDDQFSVERPDGSNFTLKIRSTKLEDSAMYFCASSEDRVSGNTIYFGEGSWLTVV.

The rearrangement joins TRBV5-1 to TRBJ1-3; D call uncertain. This CDR3 is 16 amino acids long. V lost 0 bases and J lost 2, with 12 bases in between. Germline CDR1 SGHRS, CDR2 YFSETQ. The CDR3 protein is CASSLESPQTGNTIYF. The CDR3 DNA reads TGCGCCAGCAGCTTGGAGAGTCCTCAAACTGGAAACACCATATATTTT.

The genes are TRBV4-2 and TRBJ2-7; 9 nucleotides match TRBD1. The CDR3 is 14 amino acids. V shed 3 bases and J 3 bases; nucleotides not matched to a gene: 3. Germline assignment: CDR1 LGHNA and CDR2 YNFKEQ. In DNA, the CDR3 is TGTGCCAGCAGCCAGCCGGGACAGGGCTACGAGCAGTACTTC. It yields the protein CASSQPGQGYEQYF.

The chain employs TRBV5-5 and TRBJ2-3, with TRBD1 identical over 7 bases. Germline values: CDR1 SGHKS, CDR2 YYEKEE (reference sequence). CDR3 length equals 14 residues. J was trimmed by 2 bases and V by 5 bases; bases with no gene match: 5. The CDR3 loop reads CASRAGTDTDTQYF. In DNA form, the CDR3 reads TGTGCCAGCAGAGCCGGGACAGACACAGATACGCAGTATTTT.